A single sample is the source of the 29 T cell receptor beta chains below, sequenced in a study of blood T cells in healthy people across ages. PCR was performed a second time for about 7 to 11 cycles using a sample-barcoded 5' primer and a J-beta primer mix. From the 5' RACE reads, TCRdb called clonotypes with MiXCR, one entry per CDR3 protein. Found here are 700,000 or so distinct CDR3 sequences, around a fifth of them singletons; the top ten hold around 22%. The sample taken for sequencing was blood. Receptor source: a man aged 65 to 79 in good health.

V is TRBV20-1 and J is TRBJ1-1, with a tentative D call TRBD1 (6 bases). The V gene lost 5 bases and the J gene lost 3 bases, with 13 bases spanning the gap. Germline V gene lookup returns CDR1 DFQATT and CDR2 SNEGSKA (reference sequence). The CDR3 runs 13 residues. CDR3 loop: CSAHRAVDTEAFF. Here the CDR3 DNA reads TGCAGTGCTCACAGGGCGGTGGACACTGAAGCTTTCTTT.

This clonotype was observed a few times. V gene TRBV29-1 combines with J gene TRBJ2-5; the match to TRBD2 covers 14 bases. Matching the DNA end better, TRBJ2-1 makes the J call doubtful. The CDR3 contains 16 residues. Looked up from germline, CDR1 is SQVTM and CDR2 is ANQGSEA. The CDR3 spells CSVEGLAGVPYNEQFF. The CDR3 DNA sequence: TGCAGCGTTGAGGGACTAGCGGGAGTGCCCTACAATGAGCAGTTCTTC.

This clonotype was recorded a few times. The chain recombines TRBV18 with TRBJ2-1; D is unclear. Gene TRBJ2-5 matches the end of the DNA better, so the J call may be wrong. This CDR3 is 13 amino acids long. Germline V gene data show CDR1 as KGHSH and CDR2 as LQKENI. CDR3 DNA: TGTGCCAGCTCACCGGCAGCCCAAGAGACCCAGTACTTC. It yields the protein CASSPAAQETQYF.

This clonotype was detected ten times or more. J is TRBJ1-4 and V is TRBV29-1; no definite D call. CDR3 length: 12 amino acids. The V and J ends lost 4 bases and 8 bases respectively, with 11 bases between them. Germline CDR1 SQVTM, CDR2 ANQGSEA. Here the CDR3 reads CSVAKGREKLFF. The CDR3 DNA reads as TGCAGCGTTGCCAAGGGTCGGGAAAAACTGTTTTTT.

This chain joins TRBV12-3 or TRBV12-4 and TRBJ1-2; D perhaps matches TRBD1 (5 bases). Deletions cut 5 bases from V and 3 bases from J, with 16 bases between. The CDR3 has 15 amino acids. In DNA, the CDR3 is TGTGCCAGCAGTCGCGGGACCCCGGGGGACTATGGCTACACCTTC. It translates to CASSRGTPGDYGYTF.

Points on this clonotype: An end of the junction differs from the germline gene, which may be a read error. The chain recombines TRBV12-3 or TRBV12-4 with TRBJ2-1; possible D gene TRBD1, 5 bases. CDR3 size: 15 residues. The DNA for the CDR3 is TGTGCCAGCAGCTTGACAGCAAGCTCCTACAATGGGCAGTTCTTC. Translating it yields CASSLTASSYNGQFF.

Only a few counts were recorded for this clonotype. The chain has TRBV7-2 and TRBJ2-2; 9 positions match TRBD2. CDR1 and CDR2 from the germline V gene are SGHTA and FQGNSA. J was trimmed by 5 bases and V by 4 bases; bases with no gene match: 8. The CDR3 loop spans 16 amino acids. CDR3 amino acids: CASSSAAGGGTGELFF. CDR3 bases: TGTGCCAGCAGCTCTGCAGCGGGAGGAGGTACCGGGGAGCTGTTTTTT.

This clonotype was seen a handful of times. The chain combines TRBV10-1 with TRBJ2-4; no clear D gene. Germline CDR1 reads WNHNN; CDR2 reads SYGVQD (reference sequence). The V end lost 2 bases, the J end lost 7 bases, and 12 bases lay between the germline ends. The CDR3 runs to 14 residues. CDR3 coding DNA: TGCGCCAGCAGTGAGACCGTAGCCGGGAACATTCAGTACTTC. Protein: CASSETVAGNIQYF.

The V gene is TRBV7-9, the J gene TRBJ1-2, with TRBD1 matching over 7 bases. Germline-derived CDR1 and CDR2 are SEHNR and FQNEAQ (reference sequence). J gave up 7 bases and V 6 bases, and 8 bases lay outside the gene matches. The CDR3 spans 13 residues. The CDR3 DNA sequence: TGTGCCAGCAGGCCACAGGGGATGGGTGGCTACACCTTC. Its protein product is CASRPQGMGGYTF.

V usage is TRBV9 and J usage is TRBJ2-3, with D perhaps matching TRBD2 (5 bases). Trimming removed 4 bases at V and 0 bases at J, with 18 bases between. The CDR3 length is 17 residues. Germline CDR1 SGDLS, CDR2 YYNGEE. CDR3 protein: CASSPSIGRVSTDTQYF. For the CDR3, the DNA is TGTGCCAGCAGCCCGAGTATAGGGCGGGTAAGCACAGATACGCAGTATTTT.

The chain combines TRBV5-4 with TRBJ2-5; 7 bases agree with TRBD2. This CDR3 comprises 18 residues. CDR1 SGHNT and CDR2 YYREEE come from the germline V gene (reference sequence). The V segment lost 5 bases and the J segment 2 bases; nucleotides outside the gene matches: 18. CDR3 sequence: CASSPGLVDVWTQETQYF. For the CDR3, the DNA is TGTGCCAGCAGTCCTGGACTAGTAGATGTGTGGACTCAAGAGACCCAGTACTTC.

The J gene is TRBJ2-3, the V gene TRBV20-1; D unclear. This CDR3 has 13 amino acids. Germline CDR1 reads DFQATT; CDR2 reads SNEGSKA (reference sequence). Trimming cost V 6 bases and J 1 base, with 11 bases left between them. As DNA, the CDR3 is TGCAGTGCCCCGCCGTCAGGCACAGATACGCAGTATTTT. Translated, it gives CSAPPSGTDTQYF.

This clonotype was found a few times. This sequence joins TRBV21-1 and TRBJ1-6; TRBD1 is taken as the D call from the table, unchecked against the DNA. TRBV21-1 is termed a pseudogene. The CDR3 totals 18 residues. The CDR3 protein is CASSKEDRVCSYNSPLHF. The CDR3 DNA sequence: TGTGCCAGCAGCAAAGAGGACAGGGTTTGCTCCTATAATTCACCCCTCCACTTT.

This clonotype has just a few counts. This chain links TRBV11-2 with TRBJ1-4; no clear D. CDR1 is SGHAT, CDR2 FQNNGV, per germline. With 5 bases removed from V and 14 bases from J, the gap between germline ends came to 15 bases. CDR3 length: 12 residues. CDR3 residues: CASSGPGPGLFF. The CDR3 DNA reads TGTGCCAGCAGCGGGCCCGGACCCGGCCTGTTTTTT. The entire variable domain, with the rest obtained from reference TRBV11-2 and TRBJ1-4, is as follows: EAGVAQSPRYKIIEKRQSVAFWCNPISGHATLYWYQQILGQGPKLLIQFQNNGVVDDSQLPKDRFSAERLKGVDSTLKIQPAKLEDSAVYLCASSGPGPGLFFGSGTQLSVL.

In its sample, this clonotype was seen a few times. This chain uses TRBV30 with TRBJ2-3; D could derive from TRBD1 or TRBD2 (6 bases each). The V gene's germline CDR1 is GTSNPN and CDR2 SVGIG (reference sequence). The V end lost 0 bases, the J end lost 3 bases, and 10 bases lay between the germline ends. The CDR3 is 14 residues long. The CDR3 DNA reads TGTGCCTGGAGTGTGGGGGGCAGAACAGATACGCAGTATTTT. It is translated as CAWSVGGRTDTQYF.

The chain employs TRBV6-5 and TRBJ1-2; no clear D. Germline loops: CDR1 MNHEY, CDR2 SVGAGI. V was clipped by 5 bases and J by 4 bases, with 14 bases between them. The length of the CDR3 is 14 residues. CDR3 sequence: CASSPGHSAYGYTF. DNA of the CDR3: TGTGCCAGCAGTCCTGGTCACAGCGCCTATGGCTACACCTTC.

The table lists this clonotype with a few counts. The rearrangement joins TRBV25-1 to TRBJ2-7; 7 bases fit TRBD1. CDR1 and CDR2 from the germline V gene are MGHDK and SYGVNS. This CDR3 is 16 amino acids long. J was trimmed by 0 bases and V by 5 bases; bases with no gene match: 10. CDR3 nucleotide sequence: TGTGCCAGCAGTAAGGGGGCAGGGTCGAACTCCTACGAGCAGTACTTC. Protein: CASSKGAGSNSYEQYF.

The chain is built from TRBV20-1 and TRBJ2-7; TRBD2 might be the D (6 bases). The CDR3 consists of 14 residues. The germline CDR1 and CDR2 sequences are DFQATT and SNEGSKA (reference sequence). V dropped 2 bases and J dropped 5 bases, with 16 bases sitting between them. CDR3 residues: CSARRRLGVNEQYF. CDR3 nucleotide sequence: TGCAGTGCTAGACGGCGACTAGGAGTTAACGAGCAGTACTTC.

This clonotype has a count of ten or more. The rearrangement links TRBV6-5 to TRBJ1-2; D not resolved. V was pared by 3 bases and J by 7 bases, with 12 bases between. In germline, CDR1 is MNHEY, CDR2 SVGAGI. This CDR3 comprises 13 residues. For the CDR3, the DNA is TGTGCCAGCAGTTATGCGAACCACGCTGGCTACACCTTC. As protein: CASSYANHAGYTF.

The chain has TRBV20-1 and TRBJ2-1, with TRBD2 identical over 9 bases. The CDR3 runs 14 residues. The V segment lost 1 base and the J segment 9 bases; nucleotides outside the gene matches: 7. Germline V gives CDR1 DFQATT, CDR2 SNEGSKA (reference sequence). DNA for the CDR3: TGCAGTGCTAGAGCCCAGACTAGCGGCAGTGAGCAGTTCTTC. Its translation is CSARAQTSGSEQFF.

The rearrangement joins TRBV20-1 to TRBJ2-7, with 11 bases lining up with TRBD2. The CDR3 contains 13 residues. Germline loops: CDR1 DFQATT, CDR2 SNEGSKA (reference sequence). V was pared by 4 bases and J by 4 bases, with 3 bases of the junction left unmatched. The CDR3 bases are TGCAGTGCTAAGCGGACTAGCGGGTACGAGCAGTACTTC. The encoded protein is CSAKRTSGYEQYF.

V and J are TRBV23-1 and TRBJ1-3; D is unclear. TRBV23-1 is given ORF status, its function remaining uncertain. The ends were cut back, 11 bases at V and 4 bases at J, with 24 bases in the middle. The CDR3 extends over 16 amino acids. CDR3 residues: CAPPVDRRSPGNTIYF. CDR3 nucleotide sequence: TGCGCCCCACCGGTAGACCGACGGAGCCCCGGAAACACCATATATTTT.

V gene TRBV5-1 combines with J gene TRBJ2-2; 10 bases line up with TRBD1. The CDR3 is made up of 15 amino acids. The V and J ends lost 0 bases and 5 bases, in that order; junction bases with no gene match: 1. The germline CDR1 and CDR2 sequences are SGHRS and YFSETQ. CDR3 DNA: TGCGCCAGCAGCTTGGAGGGACAGGGGACCGGGGAGCTGTTTTTT. As protein: CASSLEGQGTGELFF.

V and J are TRBV6-1 and TRBJ2-1, with TRBD2 matching over 7 bases. The V and J ends lost 6 bases and 3 bases, in that order; junction bases with no gene match: 8. The CDR3 sequence is 15 residues long. Germline CDR1 is MNHNS and CDR2 is SASEGT. The CDR3 coding sequence is TGTGCCAGCAGGGGGGGGAACGGGAACTACAATGAGCAGTTCTTC. It encodes CASRGGNGNYNEQFF.

The CDR3 region has the DNA TGTGCCACCGGAGGGACGCTTCCAGGAGATACGCAGTATTTT. Translated, it gives CATGGTLPGDTQYF. V usage is TRBV24-1 and J usage is TRBJ2-3; the D gene is possibly TRBD2 (6 bases). The CDR3 spans 14 residues. The V end lost 9 bases, the J end lost 5 bases, and 17 bases lay between the germline ends. Germline lookup yields CDR1 KGHDR and CDR2 SFDVKD.

This clonotype was observed once. The rearrangement links TRBV27 to TRBJ2-2; tentatively, D is TRBD2 (5 bases). The CDR3 consists of 16 residues. V was clipped by 2 bases and J by 1 base, with 11 bases between them. Germline V CDR1 and CDR2: MNHEY, SMNVEV (reference sequence). CDR3 sequence: CASSLRGLLNTGELFF. The DNA of the CDR3 is TGTGCCAGCAGTTTAAGAGGACTTCTGAACACCGGGGAGCTGTTTTTT.

The chain carries TRBV28 and TRBJ2-5, with 7 bases identical to TRBD2. Unmatched junction bases numbered 11, after V lost 5 bases and J lost 2 bases. Looked up from germline, CDR1 is MDHEN and CDR2 is SYDVKM. This CDR3 is built from 16 residues. CDR3 DNA sequence: TGTGCCAGCAGTACCCCGGGACTACCAAGGCAAGAGACCCAGTACTTC. Amino acids: CASSTPGLPRQETQYF.

This chain joins TRBV25-1 and TRBJ2-5; D gene uncertain. Germline values: CDR1 MGHDK, CDR2 SYGVNS. The CDR3 sequence is 15 residues long. V lost 7 bases to trimming and J lost 4 bases, with 19 bases between them. CDR3 sequence (DNA): TGTGCCAGCATAGCAGTACATCGCTTAGGAGAGACCCAGTACTTC. It encodes CASIAVHRLGETQYF.

The gene calls are TRBV6-6 and TRBJ2-3; the match to TRBD2 covers 8 bases. CDR3 size: 17 residues. Germline values: CDR1 MNHNY, CDR2 SVGAGI (reference sequence). V was pared by 6 bases and J by 2 bases, with 13 bases of the junction left unmatched. The CDR3 sequence: CASSQPTSGPYTDTQYF. For the CDR3, the DNA is TGTGCCAGCAGCCAACCTACTAGCGGACCTTACACAGATACGCAGTATTTT.